This T cell receptor beta chain comes out of a study of OX40 agonist ivuxolimab in advanced cancers. Study-level information: A male proportion of 70% to 90% was recorded, with mean age approximately 57 years and range roughly 23 to 79. Prior anti-PD-1, anti-PD-L1 or anti-CTLA-4 therapy did not bar entry, and more than 35% had some. Three dose-escalation patients had partial responses: one with hepatocellular carcinoma and two with cutaneous melanoma.

The protocol was immunoSEQ multiplex PCR, while the TCRdb copy is restricted to in-frame clones and leaves out a portion. The sample has about 14,000 clones; roughly 79% are singletons. V dropped 7 bases and J dropped 1 base, with 16 bases sitting between them. Germline V CDR1 and CDR2: LNHDA, SQIVND (reference sequence). The CDR3 contains 15 residues. The chain is built from TRBV19 and TRBJ1-1, with D hard to call. The clonotype originates from an adult with an advanced solid tumor such as melanoma, head and neck, liver or kidney cancer. The specimen comprised CD4+ or CD8+ T cells sorted from blood, sampled in a trial of the OX40 agonist ivuxolimab. The DNA for the CDR3 is TGTGCCAGTACCCCAGACGGATGGGGGAACACTGAAGCTTTCTTT. It encodes CASTPDGWGNTEAFF.